The 6 T cell receptor beta chains below were found in one sample sequenced in a study of cytotoxic CD8 clonotypes in ibrutinib-treated CLL. The method was immunoSEQ multiplex PCR; TCRdb's version includes in-frame clones alone and lacks a portion of them. The table shows 35,000 to 55,000 clones, with 60% to 75% occurring only once. Sequenced material: PBMCs, taken after 12 months of ibrutinib treatment. These receptors all come from a human donor with chronic lymphocytic leukemia.

The chain recombines TRBV29-1 with TRBJ2-3; TRBD2 matches at 8 bases. CDR3 length equals 16 residues. With V trimmed by 3 bases and J by 1 base, 9 bases remained unmatched. Germline V gene sequence: CDR1 SQVTM, CDR2 ANQGSEA. CDR3 in DNA: TGCAGCGTTGACGGACACTCGGGGGGGGGCACAGATACGCAGTATTTT. Translated, it gives CSVDGHSGGGTDTQYF.

This clone was seen a single time. The chain links TRBV7-2 to TRBJ2-5; 8 positions agree with TRBD2. The germline V gene encodes CDR1 SGHTA and CDR2 FQGNSA. The CDR3 covers 14 residues. V was clipped by 1 base and J by 5 bases; unmatched bases: 3. The CDR3 region has the DNA TGTGCCAGCAGCTTAGTCGGGGGGGCGGAGACCCAGTACTTC. Translated: CASSLVGGAETQYF. The full variable domain, with the rest looked up from reference TRBV7-2 and TRBJ2-5, is GAGVSQSPSNKVTEKGKDVELRCDPISGHTALYWYRQSLGQGLEFLIYFQGNSAPDKSGLPSDRFSAERTGGSVSTLTIQRTQQEDSAVYLCASSLVGGAETQYFGPGTRLLVL.

The chain carries TRBV4-1 and TRBJ2-3, with 10 nucleotides matching TRBD2. The CDR3 length is 15 residues. V dropped 0 bases and J dropped 7; count of bases not matched to a gene: 4. CDR1 MGHRA and CDR2 YSYEKL come from the germline V gene. As DNA, the CDR3 is TGCGCCAGCAGCCAAGATCGGACTAGCGGCAATACGCAGTATTTT. Translating gives CASSQDRTSGNTQYF.

The rearrangement joins TRBV10-3 to TRBJ1-1, with TRBD1 identical over 9 bases. There are 15 residues in the CDR3. Per germline, CDR1 ENHRY and CDR2 SYGVKD. The V segment lost 7 bases and the J segment 1 base; nucleotides outside the gene matches: 7. CDR3 DNA sequence: TGTGCCATCATAAATTCGGGACAGGGGAACACTGAAGCTTTCTTT. It translates to CAIINSGQGNTEAFF.

This sequence joins TRBV21-1 and TRBJ1-5; TRBD1, the D gene given by the table, was not confirmed from the DNA. TRBV21-1 is designated a pseudogene. The CDR3 length is 20 residues. CDR3 protein: CASSKPQGQGRTYSNQPQHF. The CDR3, as DNA: TGTGCCAGCAGCAAACCCCAGGGTCAGGGAAGGACCTATAGCAATCAGCCCCAGCATTTT.

The chain carries TRBV13 and TRBJ1-1; 7 bases align to TRBD1. The CDR3 sequence is 16 residues long. Looked up from germline, CDR1 is PRHDT and CDR2 is FYEKMQ (reference sequence). V lost 6 bases and J lost 4; bases outside the gene matches: 14. The CDR3 loop is CASSSSPRGRGTEAFF. The CDR3 nucleotides read TGTGCCAGCAGTTCATCACCAAGGGGGCGGGGCACTGAAGCTTTCTTT.